The entry below gives a single T cell receptor beta chain sequence along with its context. Germline trimming cut 1 base from V and 3 bases from J; bases unmatched to any gene: 5. This CDR3 spans 16 amino acids. From germline, CDR1 is ENHRY and CDR2 SYGVKD. The repertoire was sequenced with immunoSEQ multiplex PCR; TCRdb's copy has only in-frame clones and lacks some. The table records 98,000 or so clones, approximately 85% of them present only once. The sample belongs to a study of blood T cell repertoires in COVID-19. As for the study in general: The samples span acute and convalescent COVID-19 from the United States, Italy and Spain.

Sequencing input: peripheral blood. The TCR comes from a human donor in a cohort sampled during active COVID-19. The chain combines TRBV10-3 with TRBJ2-5, with TRBD2 matching 10 bases. CDR3 region: CAISEWTSGVEETQYF. The DNA for the CDR3 is TGTGCCATCAGTGAGTGGACTAGCGGAGTAGAAGAGACCCAGTACTTC.